Below are 27 T cell receptor beta chains sequenced from a single sample in a study of Ad26.COV2.S vaccination and SARS-CoV-2 variants. Treatment denoted: some 19 received Ad26.COV2.S at low or high dose, single or two shots; five or six received placebo; per-sample allocation not given. Collection of the samples took place on day 63 after the first injection of vaccine or placebo. The assay was immunoSEQ multiplex PCR, and TCRdb's table has in-frame clones only and misses some. Of 400,000 to 450,000 clones detected, around 90% appear once; the ten largest clones hold 12%. This specimen consisted of peripheral blood, obtained in a trial of Ad26.COV2.S vaccine versus placebo. The receptors come from a person between 18 and 60 years old who received the Ad26.COV2.S COVID-19 vaccine or a placebo.

The chain combines TRBV19 with TRBJ2-1; D assignment may be TRBD1 or TRBD2 (7 bases each). The CDR3 extends over 15 amino acids. Germline V gene lookup returns CDR1 LNHDA and CDR2 SQIVND (reference sequence). Deletions cut 3 bases from V and 2 bases from J, with 11 bases between. CDR3 DNA: TGTGCCAGTAGTATCAGGGGGGGAGCCTACAATGAGCAGTTCTTC. Translating it yields CASSIRGGAYNEQFF.

The rearrangement links TRBV7-8 to TRBJ2-5; 7 bases map to TRBD2. J gave up 0 bases and V 2 bases, and 0 bases lay outside the gene matches. Per the germline V gene, CDR1 is SGHVS and CDR2 is FQNEAQ. The CDR3 has 14 amino acids. The CDR3 protein is CASSLRGDQETQYF. CDR3 DNA sequence: TGTGCCAGCAGCTTACGGGGGGACCAAGAGACCCAGTACTTC.

V is TRBV7-2 and J is TRBJ2-7; D not resolved. Germline assignment: CDR1 SGHTA and CDR2 FQGNSA. Trimming stripped 3 bases from V and 2 bases from J, with 8 bases between. The CDR3 covers 13 residues. This chain's CDR3 is CASSFSLPYEQYF. The DNA for the CDR3 is TGTGCCAGCAGCTTCTCCTTGCCCTACGAGCAGTACTTC. The entire variable domain, with the rest obtained from reference TRBV7-2 and TRBJ2-7, is as follows: GAGVSQSPSNKVTEKGKDVELRCDPISGHTALYWYRQSLGQGLEFLIYFQGNSAPDKSGLPSDRFSAERTGGSVSTLTIQRTQQEDSAVYLCASSFSLPYEQYFGPGTRLTVT.

About this clone itself: The same CDR3 also results from other DNA sequences found in this sample. The V call is TRBV6-5, the J call TRBJ1-5; weak D call: TRBD1 (5 bases). This CDR3 has 14 residues. Germline V gene data show CDR1 as MNHEY and CDR2 as SVGAGI. The V end lost 6 bases, the J end lost 0 bases, and 9 bases lay between the germline ends. The CDR3 sequence is CASRPTGSNQPQHF. In nucleotides, the CDR3 is TGTGCCAGCAGACCCACAGGTAGCAATCAGCCCCAGCATTTT.

The chain is built from TRBV6-4 and TRBJ1-5, with TRBD1 identical over 8 bases. Looked up from germline, CDR1 is MRHNA and CDR2 is SNTAGT. This CDR3 is built from 12 residues. J was trimmed by 7 bases and V by 9 bases; bases with no gene match: 5. The CDR3 sequence: CASPGGGQPQHF. The DNA for the CDR3 is TGTGCCAGTCCAGGGGGCGGGCAGCCCCAGCATTTT.

This chain connects TRBV24-1 to TRBJ1-3; D might be TRBD1 (5 bases). V gave up 5 bases and J gave up 2 bases, with 24 bases separating them. Per the germline V gene, CDR1 is KGHDR and CDR2 is SFDVKD. This CDR3 has 19 amino acids. CDR3 residues: CATSVPRGGGKFPGNTIYF. CDR3 DNA: TGTGCCACCAGTGTCCCCCGCGGGGGGGGAAAGTTTCCTGGAAACACCATATATTTT.

This chain joins TRBV7-9 and TRBJ2-1; possibly TRBD2 for D (6 bases). This CDR3 has 16 amino acids. The ends were cut back, 5 bases at V and 0 bases at J, with 14 bases in the middle. In germline, CDR1 is SEHNR, CDR2 FQNEAQ (reference sequence). CDR3 sequence: CASSLLALSSYNEQFF. The CDR3 DNA is TGTGCCAGCAGCCTTCTAGCGTTAAGCTCCTACAATGAGCAGTTCTTC.

The rearrangement uses TRBV11-2 and TRBJ2-1; the match to TRBD2 covers 8 bases. This CDR3 is 15 amino acids long. CDR1 is SGHAT and CDR2 is FQNNGV in the germline V gene. V dropped 2 bases and J dropped 3; count of bases not matched to a gene: 3. The DNA for the CDR3 is TGTGCCAGCAGCTTAATAAGCGGGAGCTACAATGAGCAGTTCTTC. Translating it yields CASSLISGSYNEQFF.

This rearrangement joins TRBV7-9 to TRBJ2-4; D tentatively fits TRBD1 or TRBD2 (5 bases each). This CDR3 comprises 14 residues. Trimming cost V 1 base and J 4 bases, with 8 bases left between them. In germline, CDR1 is SEHNR, CDR2 FQNEAQ (reference sequence). For the CDR3, the DNA is TGTGCCAGCAGCTTAGGAGGGGTGAAAAACATTCAGTACTTC. Translating it yields CASSLGGVKNIQYF. The whole variable domain, filled in from reference TRBV7-9 and TRBJ2-4, reads DTGVSQNPRHKITKRGQNVTFRCDPISEHNRLYWYRQTLGQGPEFLTYFQNEAQLEKSRLLSDRFSAERPKGSFSTLEIQRTEQGDSAMYLCASSLGGVKNIQYFGAGTRLSVL.

This clone has a single count. This chain links TRBV24-1 with TRBJ2-5; 10 nucleotides line up with TRBD2. The CDR3 has 14 residues. V lost 4 bases and J lost 6; bases outside the gene matches: 4. Germline CDR1 reads KGHDR; CDR2 reads SFDVKD. The CDR3 DNA reads TGTGCCACCAGTGAGTCTAGCGGGAGCAAGACCCAGTACTTC. Its translation: CATSESSGSKTQYF.

The rearrangement links TRBV10-3 to TRBJ2-5, with D perhaps given as TRBD1 or TRBD2 (5 bases each). From germline, CDR1 is ENHRY and CDR2 SYGVKD. With 2 bases removed from V and 6 bases from J, the gap between germline ends came to 13 bases. The CDR3 loop spans 14 amino acids. The CDR3 here is CAISEGSQGQTQYF. The DNA for the CDR3 is TGTGCCATCAGTGAGGGGAGTCAGGGTCAGACCCAGTACTTC.

The rearrangement joins TRBV28 to TRBJ2-3, with 9 bases fitting TRBD2. The V segment lost 4 bases and the J segment 1 base; nucleotides outside the gene matches: 6. The CDR3 covers 16 residues. Germline V gene lookup returns CDR1 MDHEN and CDR2 SYDVKM. The CDR3 spells CASSSIAGVGTDTQYF. The CDR3 DNA reads as TGTGCCAGCAGTTCGATAGCGGGAGTCGGCACAGATACGCAGTATTTT.

This clone is a singleton in its sample. J is TRBJ2-1 and V is TRBV7-9; D ambiguous. CDR1 is SEHNR and CDR2 is FQNEAQ in the germline V gene (reference sequence). Trimming stripped 5 bases from V and 6 bases from J, with 17 bases between. CDR3 length equals 15 residues. Written as DNA, the CDR3 is TGTGCCAGCAGCCCGATGGCGGAAGGCTTCAATGAGCAGTTCTTC. Its protein is CASSPMAEGFNEQFF.

The chain uses TRBV5-1 and TRBJ2-2, with D perhaps TRBD2 (6 bases). The ends were cut back, 0 bases at V and 6 bases at J, with 18 bases in the middle. Germline V gives CDR1 SGHRS, CDR2 YFSETQ. CDR3 length: 17 amino acids. The CDR3 region is CASSLGLEVTRPGELFF. In DNA form, the CDR3 reads TGCGCCAGCAGCTTGGGACTAGAGGTCACCCGTCCCGGGGAGCTGTTTTTT. Full variable domain (remainder filled in from reference TRBV5-1 and TRBJ2-2): KAGVTQTPRYLIKTRGQQVTLSCSPISGHRSVSWYQQTPGQGLQFLFEYFSETQRNKGNFPGRFSGRQFSNSRSEMNVSTLELGDSALYLCASSLGLEVTRPGELFFGEGSRLTVL.

V usage is TRBV4-3 and J usage is TRBJ1-2; 8 bases fit TRBD1. Germline CDR1 and CDR2: LGHNA and YSLEER. The CDR3 extends over 17 amino acids. The junction had 12 bases not matched to a gene; V was cut back by 1 base and J by 5 bases. The CDR3 DNA follows: TGCGCCAGCAGCCAAGGCCCCCGACCAGGGACAGGATATGGCTACACCTTC. It translates to CASSQGPRPGTGYGYTF.

In the case of this clone: The sample has other DNA sequences that encode this CDR3 too. This chain links TRBV5-1 with TRBJ2-7; weak D call: TRBD2 (5 bases). Germline V gene lookup returns CDR1 SGHRS and CDR2 YFSETQ. The CDR3 spans 14 residues. V gave up 0 bases and J gave up 2 bases, with 9 bases separating them. Here the CDR3 reads CASSLGTSTYEQYF. The CDR3 nucleotides read TGCGCCAGCAGCTTGGGGACTTCCACCTACGAGCAGTACTTC.

The rearrangement joins TRBV4-3 to TRBJ2-7, with 7 bases identical to TRBD2. Germline V CDR1 and CDR2: LGHNA, YSLEER. This CDR3 region has 15 residues. J lost 2 bases, V lost 0 bases, and 4 bases had no gene match. The CDR3 DNA is TGCGCCAGCAGCCAAGATGCGCTAGCGGCCTACGAGCAGTACTTC. This gives the protein CASSQDALAAYEQYF.

This rearrangement joins TRBV25-1 to TRBJ2-1; D is unclear. The CDR3 spans 11 residues. The V end was cut by 2 bases, the J end by 10 bases, with 6 bases between. In germline, CDR1 is MGHDK, CDR2 SYGVNS. The CDR3 DNA reads as TGTGCCAGCAGTGAAACCGGGGAGCAGTTCTTC. Translated, it gives CASSETGEQFF.

This chain joins TRBV7-2 and TRBJ2-7, with TRBD2 matching over 7 bases. CDR3 length equals 15 residues. Germline V gene data show CDR1 as SGHTA and CDR2 as FQGNSA. Trimming removed 5 bases from V and 0 bases from J; junction bases left unmatched: 7. CDR3 residues: CASSTLAVLSYEQYF. CDR3 DNA: TGTGCCAGCAGCACTCTAGCGGTCCTCTCCTACGAGCAGTACTTC. Full variable domain (missing parts from reference TRBV7-2 and TRBJ2-7): GAGVSQSPSNKVTEKGKDVELRCDPISGHTALYWYRQSLGQGLEFLIYFQGNSAPDKSGLPSDRFSAERTGGSVSTLTIQRTQQEDSAVYLCASSTLAVLSYEQYFGPGTRLTVT.

This chain links TRBV29-1 with TRBJ1-3; 9 positions agree with TRBD1. Germline assignment: CDR1 SQVTM and CDR2 ANQGSEA. The CDR3 is 14 residues long. Unmatched junction bases numbered 4, after V lost 2 bases and J lost 5 bases. In DNA form, the CDR3 reads TGCAGCGTTGAAAGGGGGACAGGGAGAAACACCATATATTTT. Encoded protein: CSVERGTGRNTIYF.

This chain links TRBV13 with TRBJ2-1; 9 bases fit TRBD2. In germline, CDR1 is PRHDT, CDR2 FYEKMQ (reference sequence). This CDR3 has 16 residues. Trimming took 2 bases from V and 3 from J; bases not matched to a gene: 5. DNA of the CDR3: TGTGCCAGCAGCTTACCCGGACTAGCGCTCTACAATGAGCAGTTCTTC. Protein: CASSLPGLALYNEQFF.

CDR3 loop: CASSRTGGQETQYF. The CDR3 bases are TGTGCCAGCAGTCGGACAGGGGGCCAAGAGACCCAGTACTTC. The chain joins TRBV6-6 to TRBJ2-5; 10 bases line up with TRBD1. J lost 1 base, V lost 5 bases, and 1 base had no gene match. The CDR3 is made up of 14 amino acids. CDR1 and CDR2 from the germline V gene are MNHNY and SVGAGI (reference sequence).

The rearrangement links TRBV27 to TRBJ2-1; D remains unclear. The CDR3 spans 17 residues. Trimming pared 2 bases from V and 0 bases from J, leaving 14 bases between. Per the germline V gene, CDR1 is MNHEY and CDR2 is SMNVEV (reference sequence). CDR3 in amino acids: CASSLGVLGNSYNEQFF. CDR3 nucleotide sequence: TGTGCCAGCAGTTTAGGGGTCCTAGGAAACTCCTACAATGAGCAGTTCTTC.

Comments on this clone: One end of the junction fails to match germline, which may point to a read error. The genes are TRBV6-1 and TRBJ1-5, with D perhaps TRBD1 (6 bases). Germline lookup yields CDR1 MNHNS and CDR2 SASEGT. CDR3 length: 15 residues. The CDR3 region is CASREEGQSNQPQHF. CDR3 DNA: TGTGCCAGCAGAGAAGAGGGACAAAGCAATCAGCCCCAGCATTTT.

The chain is built from TRBV7-2 and TRBJ2-1, with 11 bases lining up with TRBD2. Germline CDR1 reads SGHTA; CDR2 reads FQGNSA. CDR3 length: 17 amino acids. The V gene end was trimmed by 5 bases and the J gene end by 4 bases; junction bases not matched to a gene: 10. The CDR3 nucleotides are TGTGCCAGCAGCGAAGGACTAGCGGGCCTACCTTACAATGAGCAGTTCTTC. Translating it yields CASSEGLAGLPYNEQFF.

The chain recombines TRBV30 with TRBJ2-3; 10 bases agree with TRBD1. V lost 0 bases to trimming and J lost 5 bases; unmatched junction nucleotides: 8. The CDR3 is 16 amino acids. CDR1 and CDR2 from the germline V gene are GTSNPN and SVGIG (reference sequence). CDR3 region: CAWSVTGTGVGDTQYF. In DNA, the CDR3 is TGTGCCTGGAGTGTGACTGGGACAGGGGTGGGAGATACGCAGTATTTT.

As for this clone: Different DNA sequences within this sample yield the same CDR3. The chain links TRBV5-1 to TRBJ2-7; the D gene is possibly TRBD2 (5 bases). The CDR3 is 13 residues long. The germline CDR1 and CDR2 sequences are SGHRS and YFSETQ. V dropped 4 bases and J dropped 3 bases, with 11 bases sitting between them. CDR3 DNA: TGCGCCAGCAGCCTTCTCGGGGACTACGAGCAGTACTTC. Translation gives CASSLLGDYEQYF.